These 23 T cell receptor beta chains were all obtained from the same sample, sequenced in a study of regulatory dendritic cells for organ transplantation. CFSE-labeled sorted T cells met regulatory or mature dendritic cells for five to six days. Profiling relied on immunoSEQ multiplex PCR, and the TCRdb table lists in-frame clones only, not all of them. Of tens of thousands of clones in the sample, approximately 85% were seen once. Their antigens remain unidentified. Sequenced sample: naive CD4+ T cells from blood cultured with dendritic cells. Regarding subset: CD45RA+ naive T cells. Receptor source: a human donor in good health.

This sequence joins TRBV28 and TRBJ1-6; D perhaps matches TRBD1 (5 bases). Germline CDR1 reads MDHEN; CDR2 reads SYDVKM. The CDR3 is made up of 16 amino acids. The V gene lost 4 bases and the J gene lost 7 bases, with 17 bases spanning the gap. The chain's CDR3 is CASSSGGTLGNSPLHF. The DNA of the CDR3 is TGTGCCAGCAGTTCGGGGGGGACTTTGGGGAATTCACCCCTCCACTTT.

This chain's CDR3 is CASSLQGGNTEAFF. The CDR3 nucleotides are TGTGCCAGCAGCCTCCAGGGCGGGAACACTGAAGCTTTCTTT. The V and J genes are TRBV7-3 and TRBJ1-1; a possible D gene is TRBD1 (5 bases). The CDR3 is made up of 14 amino acids. Trimming pared 5 bases from V and 1 base from J, leaving 11 bases between. CDR1 is SGHTA, CDR2 FQGTGA, per germline.

This clone was observed a few times. The rearrangement joins TRBV5-6 to TRBJ1-2; D is possibly TRBD1 (5 bases). V was clipped by 1 base and J by 4 bases, with 11 bases between them. CDR1 and CDR2 (germline): SGHDT, YYEEEE. This CDR3 region has 14 residues. Here the CDR3 reads CASSLRGVSYGYTF. CDR3 nucleotide sequence: TGTGCCAGCAGCTTGAGGGGCGTTAGCTATGGCTACACCTTC.

The J gene is TRBJ2-2, the V gene TRBV11-2; no clear D. CDR3 length equals 16 residues. V shed 2 bases and J shed 1 base, with 11 bases lying between them. Germline CDR1 reads SGHAT; CDR2 reads FQNNGV. CDR3 DNA sequence: TGTGCCAGCAGCTTAAAAAGGGCAGAGAACACCGGGGAGCTGTTTTTT. Translating gives CASSLKRAENTGELFF. Drawing the rest from reference TRBV11-2 and TRBJ2-2, the complete variable domain is EAGVAQSPRYKIIEKRQSVAFWCNPISGHATLYWYQQILGQGPKLLIQFQNNGVVDDSQLPKDRFSAERLKGVDSTLKIQPAKLEDSAVYLCASSLKRAENTGELFFGEGSRLTVL.

This chain connects TRBV6-1 to TRBJ2-3; unclear D gene. V gave up 3 bases and J gave up 0 bases, with 7 bases separating them. CDR3 length equals 14 residues. Germline V gene data show CDR1 as MNHNS and CDR2 as SASEGT. The CDR3 DNA reads as TGTGCCAGCAGTGAGGGTGCTAGCACAGATACGCAGTATTTT. Protein: CASSEGASTDTQYF.

The chain is built from TRBV11-1 and TRBJ1-1; D possibly corresponds to TRBD1 (5 bases). CDR3 length: 14 residues. The germline CDR1 and CDR2 sequences are SGHAT and FQDESV (reference sequence). V lost 5 bases and J lost 6, with 16 bases in between. The CDR3 DNA reads as TGTGCCAGCAGCCTTCGGGGGATGCTGCCTGAAGCTTTCTTT. It translates to CASSLRGMLPEAFF.

This clone showed up just once. The chain uses TRBV6-5 and TRBJ2-7; weak D call: TRBD2 (5 bases). CDR3 length: 13 residues. Per the germline V gene, CDR1 is MNHEY and CDR2 is SVGAGI. Trimming shortened V by 6 bases and J by 5 bases, and 14 bases separated the two germline ends. The CDR3 coding sequence is TGTGCCAGCAGGGGAGATTTGGAGCACGAGCAGTACTTC. This translates into CASRGDLEHEQYF.

The rearrangement uses TRBV9 and TRBJ2-1; 7 positions match TRBD2. CDR1 and CDR2 (germline): SGDLS, YYNGEE. V trimming: 4 bases; J trimming: 0 bases; junction bases outside the gene matches: 13. The CDR3 contains 18 residues. The CDR3 spells CASSIGPHGGSSYNEQFF. The CDR3 DNA reads as TGTGCCAGCAGCATAGGCCCCCACGGGGGGAGCTCCTACAATGAGCAGTTCTTC.

CDR3 loop: CASSPWGGDEKLFF. The DNA for the CDR3 is TGTGCCAGCAGTCCATGGGGGGGGGATGAAAAACTGTTTTTT. The chain couples TRBV27 to TRBJ1-4, with TRBD1 as a possible D gene (5 bases). The CDR3 sequence is 14 residues long. The V end lost 5 bases, the J end lost 6 bases, and 13 bases lay between the germline ends. The germline CDR1 and CDR2 sequences are MNHEY and SMNVEV (reference sequence).

V and J are TRBV18 and TRBJ2-6; D is undetermined. V was cut by 3 bases and J by 0 bases, with 6 bases left in between. This CDR3 comprises 15 residues. Germline values: CDR1 KGHSH, CDR2 LQKENI. The CDR3 protein is CASSPLLSGANVLTF. The CDR3 nucleotides read TGTGCCAGCTCACCTCTCCTCTCTGGGGCCAACGTCCTGACTTTC. Using reference TRBV18 and TRBJ2-6 for the parts outside the CDR3, the full variable domain is NAGVMQNPRHLVRRRGQEARLRCSPMKGHSHVYWYRQLPEEGLKFMVYLQKENIIDESGMPKERFSAEFPKEGPSILRIQQVVRGDSAAYFCASSPLLSGANVLTFGAGSRLTVL.

This chain connects TRBV6-5 to TRBJ1-6; maybe TRBD1 (5 bases). CDR1 and CDR2 from the germline V gene are MNHEY and SVGAGI. Deletions cut 0 bases from V and 8 bases from J, with 14 bases between. This CDR3 has 16 amino acids. The CDR3 loop reads CASSYSLATGDSPLHF. Written as DNA, the CDR3 is TGTGCCAGCAGTTACTCCCTCGCGACGGGGGATTCACCCCTCCACTTT.

The chain links TRBV6-5 to TRBJ1-4; no definite D call. V was cut by 8 bases and J by 8 bases, with 9 bases left in between. The CDR3 spans 11 residues. Germline V lookup: CDR1 MNHEY, CDR2 SVGAGI. The CDR3 DNA reads as TGTGCCAGCGGTGCTTACGAAAAACTGTTTTTT. This encodes CASGAYEKLFF.

This chain joins TRBV7-8 and TRBJ1-3; no firm D call. From germline, CDR1 is SGHVS and CDR2 FQNEAQ. The CDR3 runs to 17 residues. Deletions cut 5 bases from V and 4 bases from J, with 21 bases between. CDR3 DNA: TGTGCCAGCAGCACCGCAGTATATGGAATGCTGGGAAACACCATATATTTT. It is translated as CASSTAVYGMLGNTIYF.

The count of this clone is one. V is TRBV29-1 and J is TRBJ1-1; TRBD1 might be the D (5 bases). V lost 7 bases and J lost 11, with 20 bases in between. The CDR3 sequence is 12 residues long. The germline V gene has CDR1 SQVTM and CDR2 ANQGSEA. In DNA, the CDR3 is TGCAGCGCCCGATCCCGGGGGTCCCAGGCTTTCTTT. Translation gives CSARSRGSQAFF.

The rearrangement joins TRBV29-1 to TRBJ1-3, with D unresolved. Germline loops: CDR1 SQVTM, CDR2 ANQGSEA. Trimming removed 4 bases from V and 7 bases from J, with 14 bases in between. CDR3 size: 13 residues. This CDR3 is CSVGGRTSNTIYF. The CDR3 DNA is TGCAGCGTTGGAGGCAGAACTTCGAACACCATATATTTT.

This clone occurred once. The rearrangement links TRBV2 to TRBJ1-5; D is possibly TRBD1 (6 bases). The CDR3 totals 15 residues. The V end lost 6 bases, the J end lost 0 bases, and 12 bases lay between the germline ends. Per the germline V gene, CDR1 is SNHLY and CDR2 is FYNNEI. The CDR3 DNA reads as TGTGCCAGCAGAGGGGGGGGACCTAGCAATCAGCCCCAGCATTTT. It specifies CASRGGGPSNQPQHF.

The rearrangement uses TRBV4-1 and TRBJ2-1; 13 nucleotides agree with TRBD2. The V segment lost 4 bases and the J segment 1 base; nucleotides outside the gene matches: 7. Germline loops: CDR1 MGHRA, CDR2 YSYEKL. The CDR3 contains 18 residues. The CDR3 region is CASSPAGLAGASYNEQFF. In nucleotides, the CDR3 is TGCGCCAGCAGCCCAGCCGGACTAGCGGGGGCTTCCTACAATGAGCAGTTCTTC.

DNA for the CDR3: TGTGCCAGCAGCTTAGATCCGTTTGGGGGGCCCGCAGATACGCAGTATTTT. Its protein product is CASSLDPFGGPADTQYF. The chain joins TRBV11-3 to TRBJ2-3, with D possibly called TRBD1 or TRBD2 (6 bases each). There are 17 residues in the CDR3. Germline V gene lookup returns CDR1 SGHNT and CDR2 YENEEA. V lost 0 bases, J lost 4 bases, and 17 bases lay in between.

This sequence joins TRBV18 and TRBJ1-2; TRBD1 aligns across 7 bases. CDR1 and CDR2 from the germline V gene are KGHSH and LQKENI. The CDR3 loop spans 17 amino acids. V lost 3 bases, J lost 5 bases, and 15 bases stayed unmatched. CDR3 bases: TGTGCCAGCTCACCGCCGGTTGGGGGGACAGATACTTATGGCTACACCTTC. Translating it yields CASSPPVGGTDTYGYTF.

The V and J genes are TRBV6-5 and TRBJ2-7; 8 bases line up with TRBD1. Germline V gene data show CDR1 as MNHEY and CDR2 as SVGAGI. J lost 2 bases, V lost 4 bases, and 4 bases had no gene match. The CDR3 totals 14 residues. In nucleotides, the CDR3 is TGTGCCAGCAGTTTAGGACAGGGCACCTACGAGCAGTACTTC. Translated, it gives CASSLGQGTYEQYF.

The gene calls are TRBV5-1 and TRBJ2-3, with 8 bases identical to TRBD2. The CDR3 sequence is 15 residues long. Germline assignment: CDR1 SGHRS and CDR2 YFSETQ. V lost 1 base and J lost 5; bases outside the gene matches: 6. The CDR3 region has the DNA TGCGCCAGCAGCTTGAGCGGGAGTTCCGGAGATACGCAGTATTTT. Translated: CASSLSGSSGDTQYF.

The genes are TRBV19 and TRBJ2-2, with 8 bases that match TRBD2. Germline loops: CDR1 LNHDA, CDR2 SQIVND (reference sequence). There are 15 residues in the CDR3. V trimming: 8 bases; J trimming: 0 bases; junction bases outside the gene matches: 5. CDR3 nucleotides: TGTGCCAGTGGCTTTAGCGGGACGAACACCGGGGAGCTGTTTTTT. This encodes CASGFSGTNTGELFF.

This clone has only one observation. This chain connects TRBV28 to TRBJ2-1; no definite D call. The CDR3 spans 13 residues. The V end was cut by 6 bases, the J end by 0 bases, with 6 bases between. The germline gives CDR1 MDHEN, CDR2 SYDVKM. The CDR3 DNA is TGTGCCAGCAGAGTAAGCTCCTACAATGAGCAGTTCTTC. Its protein product is CASRVSSYNEQFF.